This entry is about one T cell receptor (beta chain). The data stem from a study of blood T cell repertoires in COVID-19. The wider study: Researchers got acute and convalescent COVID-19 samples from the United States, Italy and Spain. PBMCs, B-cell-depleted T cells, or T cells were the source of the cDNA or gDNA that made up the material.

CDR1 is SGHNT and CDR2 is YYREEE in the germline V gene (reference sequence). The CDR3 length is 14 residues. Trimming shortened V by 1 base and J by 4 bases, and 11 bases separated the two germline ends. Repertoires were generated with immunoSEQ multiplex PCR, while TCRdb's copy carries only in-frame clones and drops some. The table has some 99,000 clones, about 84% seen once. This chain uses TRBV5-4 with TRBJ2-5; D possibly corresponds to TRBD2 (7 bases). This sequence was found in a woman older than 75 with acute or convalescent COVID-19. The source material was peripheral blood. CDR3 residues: CASSLRGGAETQYF. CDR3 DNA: TGTGCCAGCAGCTTGCGAGGGGGGGCAGAGACCCAGTACTTC.